The subject of this entry is one T cell receptor beta chain. Its antigen remains unknown. This sample is part of a study of T cells after yellow fever vaccination. This CDR3 is built from 11 residues. The V end lost 4 bases, the J end lost 3 bases, and 6 bases lay between the germline ends. Germline V gives CDR1 SQVTM, CDR2 ANQGSEA. Production of TCR cDNA was by 5'RACE template switching, which also added a universal primer site and UMIs. TCRdb processed the 5' RACE reads anew with MiXCR; each CDR3 protein has one entry. The profile shows a few hundred thousand distinct CDR3 sequences, roughly 6.3% of them singletons. Study-wide points: It was the secondary response that reached its peak faster, day 5 versus 15, but it was weaker.

The V and J genes are TRBV29-1 and TRBJ2-5; unclear D gene. The sequence came from a man between 25 and 39 years old who received the YFV17D yellow fever vaccine. Sample: CD4+ T cells sorted from PBMCs, taken on the day of the yellow fever booster vaccination. In DNA, the CDR3 is TGCAGCGTTGGCGCGGAAGAGACCCAGTACTTC. Protein: CSVGAEETQYF.